Listed below are T cell receptor beta chains from one sample, sequenced in a study of blood T cell repertoires in COVID-19. Profiled with immunoSEQ multiplex PCR; TCRdb holds only in-frame clones, not every one. Seen here are 110,000 or so clones, 60% to 85% observed once, and the top ten hold approximately 5.6%. The sequenced material came from peripheral blood. These receptors were collected from a man aged 65 to 79 with acute or convalescent COVID-19. CDR3s include the opening cysteine and the closing phenylalanine or tryptophan. D genes are given only for firm matches. Clone size is given for some rows only: seen once, a few or many times, or a class if the clone is expanded.

d_call	clone_size	v_call	j_call	cdr3_nt	cdr3_aa
-	once	TRBV11-2	TRBJ1-2	TGTGCCAGCAGCTCTGCCGCGTACGGAGGGTCCTATGGCTACACCTTC	CASSSAAYGGSYGYTF
-	-	TRBV6-6	TRBJ2-7	TGTGCCAGCAGCGGGACAGGGGGACCTGAGACTAGCGGGAAGCCTTACGAGCAGTACTTC	CASSGTGGPETSGKPYEQYF
-	-	TRBV7-9	TRBJ1-2	TGTGCCAGCTCCCGCACCGGGTGGGGCTACACCTTC	CASSRTGWGYTF
-	once	TRBV27	TRBJ2-5	TGTGCCAGCAGGCCCGGGACTGAAGAGACCCAGTACTTC	CASRPGTEETQYF
TRBD2	-	TRBV30	TRBJ2-7	TGTGCCTGGAGTCGGGCTAGCGGGAGTCATGAGCAGTACTTC	CAWSRASGSHEQYF
TRBD2	once	TRBV27	TRBJ2-5	TGTGCCAGCAGTTTAACGGCCCCCTTCGGGGGGGCGACCCAGTACTTC	CASSLTAPFGGATQYF
TRBD2	-	TRBV7-9	TRBJ2-1	TGTGCCAGCAGCCTGGGGCTAGCGGCCAATGAGCAGTTCTTC	CASSLGLAANEQFF
-	-	TRBV11-3	TRBJ2-2	TGTGCCAGCAGCTTTGTTGGAGTAGGGGAGCTGTTTTTT	CASSFVGVGELFF
TRBD1	once	TRBV30	TRBJ2-6	TGTGCCTGGAGAAGGGACAGGTCTAAACATGGGGCCAACGTCCTGACTTTC	CAWRRDRSKHGANVLTF
TRBD1	-	TRBV5-6	TRBJ1-6	TGTGCCAGCAGCTTGGATGAAACAGGGGTGGTTTCACCCCTCCACTTT	CASSLDETGVVSPLHF
-	-	TRBV3-1/TRBV3-2	TRBJ1-2	TGTGCCAGCAGCCAAGCGGGGAATGGCTACACCTTC	CASSQAGNGYTF
-	-	TRBV6-2/TRBV6-3	TRBJ1-1	TGTGCCAGCAGCCCCGTGGGAGGGTTCACTGAAGCTTTCTTT	CASSPVGGFTEAFF
-	once	TRBV27	TRBJ2-2	TGTGCCAGCACCGACACCGGGGAGCTGTTTTTT	CASTDTGELFF
TRBD1	-	TRBV4-1	TRBJ1-2	TGCGCCAGCAGCCAAGCGGACAGGGGTTATGGCTACACCTTC	CASSQADRGYGYTF
TRBD2	once	TRBV3-1/TRBV3-2	TRBJ2-4	TGTGCCAGCAGCCAGAGACTAGCGGGAGGCCAAAACATTCAGTACTTC	CASSQRLAGGQNIQYF
-	-	TRBV5-1	TRBJ2-7	TGCGCCAGCAGCTTGATACAGGGCTACGAGCAGTACTTC	CASSLIQGYEQYF
TRBD1	-	TRBV12-3/TRBV12-4	TRBJ2-7	TGTGCCAGCAGAGGGGGCTTCTACGAGCAGTACTTC	CASRGGFYEQYF
-	-	TRBV7-2	TRBJ2-3	TGTGCCAGCAGGGAGAGTGGCGATACGCAGTATTTT	CASRESGDTQYF
-	-	TRBV7-2	TRBJ2-5	TGTGCCAGCAATTGGGGATCGGGGTATCAAGAGACCCAGTACTTC	CASNWGSGYQETQYF
-	-	TRBV9	TRBJ2-5	TGTGCCAGCAGCGTAGATACTTTCACGGGGAAGACCCAGTACTTC	CASSVDTFTGKTQYF
TRBD2	-	TRBV7-3	TRBJ2-1	TGTGCCAGCAGCTTAAGGGCTAGCGGGGGCCCGAGCAATGAGCAGTTCTTC	CASSLRASGGPSNEQFF
-	-	TRBV9	TRBJ2-5	TGTGCCAGCAGCGTAACCCCCAACGGTCAAGAGACCCAGTACTTC	CASSVTPNGQETQYF
-	-	TRBV9	TRBJ1-1	TGTGCCAGCAGCGTAGCTGTGAACACTGAAGCTTTCTTT	CASSVAVNTEAFF
-	-	TRBV28	TRBJ2-5	TGTGCCAGCAGTTTAGACGGTTTGGGGGCGCGAGGGACCCAGTACTTC	CASSLDGLGARGTQYF
-	-	TRBV14	TRBJ1-2	TGTGCCAGCAGCCCCTCTAACTATGGCTACACCTTC	CASSPSNYGYTF
-	-	TRBV16	TRBJ2-7	TGTGCCAGCAGCCCCCCTACGGGTTTCTCCTACGAGCAGTACTTC	CASSPPTGFSYEQYF
-	-	TRBV18	TRBJ1-1	TGTGCCAGCTCACCAACGGCCGGGACTGAAGCTTTCTTT	CASSPTAGTEAFF
-	-	TRBV7-3	TRBJ2-5	TGTGCCAGCAGCTTAGGATCCGCGGGTGGACAGACCCAGTACTTC	CASSLGSAGGQTQYF
-	few	TRBV5-6	TRBJ1-5	TGTGCCAGCAGCACGGGGGATTTAGGCAATCAGCCCCAGCATTTT	CASSTGDLGNQPQHF
TRBD1	-	TRBV5-1	TRBJ2-1	TGCGCCAGCAGCTCCTACGGACAGGGGGACAATGAGCAGTTCTTC	CASSSYGQGDNEQFF
TRBD1	-	TRBV4-3	TRBJ1-2	TGCGCCAGCAGCCAATCGGTTAATCACAGGGGGGACCTCGGCTACACCTTC	CASSQSVNHRGDLGYTF
TRBD1	-	TRBV7-3	TRBJ1-6	TGTGCCAGCAGCCTTCTAGGGACAGGGCATTCACCCCTCCACTTT	CASSLLGTGHSPLHF
-	-	TRBV18	TRBJ2-5	TGTGCCAGCTCACCCACAGGGATCCAAGAGACCCAGTACTTC	CASSPTGIQETQYF
-	-	TRBV28	TRBJ2-4	TGTGCCAGCAGTTTAGAGACAGGACTAGCCAAAAACATTCAGTACTTC	CASSLETGLAKNIQYF
-	few	TRBV4-1	TRBJ1-3	TGCGCCAGCAGCCAAGATGCATCGAGTTCTGGAAACACCATATATTTT	CASSQDASSSGNTIYF
-	-	TRBV2	TRBJ1-1	TGTGCCAGCAGTGAGAGGCAGAACACTGAAGCTTTCTTT	CASSERQNTEAFF
-	-	TRBV29-1	TRBJ2-1	TGCAGCGCTGTACAGGGATATGGTGAGCAGTTCTTC	CSAVQGYGEQFF
-	few	TRBV2	TRBJ2-7	TGTGCCAGCAGTGACGGCTACGAGCAGTACTTC	CASSDGYEQYF
TRBD2	few	TRBV5-1	TRBJ2-2	TGCGCCAGCAGCCTAAGACTAGCGGGAGGTTTAACCGGGGAGCTGTTTTTT	CASSLRLAGGLTGELFF
-	-	TRBV13	TRBJ2-7	TGTGCCAGCAGCCACCGGTCAGGGTGGGTCTACGAGCAGTACTTC	CASSHRSGWVYEQYF
-	few	TRBV5-5	TRBJ1-1	TGTGCCAGCAGCTTCAATGACCAAGGGGACACTGAAGCTTTCTTT	CASSFNDQGDTEAFF
TRBD1	few	TRBV12-3/TRBV12-4	TRBJ1-2	TGTGCCAGCAGCAGAACAGGGGGGGATGGCTACACCTTC	CASSRTGGDGYTF
-	-	TRBV4-1	TRBJ1-5	TGCGCCAGCAGCCAAACTCTAGGGGCCCTCAATCAGCCCCAGCATTTT	CASSQTLGALNQPQHF
TRBD1	few	TRBV5-1	TRBJ1-4	TGCGCCAGCAGCGTCCAACAGGGGGGAAGAGAAAAACTGTTTTTT	CASSVQQGGREKLFF
-	-	TRBV5-4	TRBJ1-2	TGTGTCACGCACGGGAACCTGGGTGGCTACACCTTC	CVTHGNLGGYTF
-	-	TRBV30	TRBJ1-6	TGTGCCTGGAGTCCTTTACGGTACTATAATTCACCCCTCCACTTT	CAWSPLRYYNSPLHF
-	-	TRBV27	TRBJ2-7	TGTGCCAGCAGTTTATCAGCCAGGCGCTACGAGCAGTACTTC	CASSLSARRYEQYF
-	-	TRBV2	TRBJ1-4	TGTGCCAGCAGTGAAGTCGGGACTAATGAAAAACTGTTTTTT	CASSEVGTNEKLFF
TRBD1	-	TRBV18	TRBJ1-1	TGTGCCAGCTCACCACCTGGGACAGAGAACACTGAAGCTTTCTTT	CASSPPGTENTEAFF
TRBD1	once	TRBV7-9	TRBJ1-6	TGTGCCAGCAGCTTGACAGGGAAGGGTGGTTCACCCCTCCACTTT	CASSLTGKGGSPLHF
TRBD1	-	TRBV18	TRBJ2-7	TGTGCCAGCTCACCGGGGACAGGGGCCTACGAGCAGTACTTC	CASSPGTGAYEQYF